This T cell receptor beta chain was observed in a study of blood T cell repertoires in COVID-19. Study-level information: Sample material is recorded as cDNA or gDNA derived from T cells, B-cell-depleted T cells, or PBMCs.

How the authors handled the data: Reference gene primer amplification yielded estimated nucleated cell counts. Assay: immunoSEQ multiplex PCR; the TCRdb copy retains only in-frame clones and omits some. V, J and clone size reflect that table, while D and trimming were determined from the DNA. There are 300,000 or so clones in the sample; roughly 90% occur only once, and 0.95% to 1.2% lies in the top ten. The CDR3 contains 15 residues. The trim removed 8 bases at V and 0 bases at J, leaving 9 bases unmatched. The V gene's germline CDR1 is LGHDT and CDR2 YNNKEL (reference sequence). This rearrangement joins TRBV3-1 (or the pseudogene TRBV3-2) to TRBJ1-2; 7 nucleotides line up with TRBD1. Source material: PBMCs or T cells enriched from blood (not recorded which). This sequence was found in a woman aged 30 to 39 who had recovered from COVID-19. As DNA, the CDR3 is TGTGCCAGCGCCTCGAGGGGGACAGCTAACTATGGCTACACCTTC. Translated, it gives CASASRGTANYGYTF.